This T cell receptor (beta chain) emerged from a study of blood T cell repertoires in COVID-19 (dated by TCRdb to the early 2020s). Regarding the research as a whole: Collaborator samples came from the United States, Italy and Spain and covered acute and convalescent phases of COVID-19. The material from the prospective study consisted of cDNA or gDNA derived from T cells, B-cell-depleted T cells, or PBMCs. The dataset comprised deeply sampled blood TCRbeta repertoires from subjects exposed to, actively infected with, or recovered from COVID-19. The repertoires were made available in a free public database intended to serve as a resource for research on the immune response to SARS-CoV-2. Samples were obtained from the ongoing ImmuneRACE study (first 160 participants) and from 1,254 subjects provided by 6 global collaborators. A de-identified subject ID, COVID-19 status, age in years and sex were almost always included in the sample metadata. Where available, HLA class I and class II types were taken from metadata supplied by the sample provider and were not determined by assay-based typing. Paper-wide results and their limitations: How much clinical and demographic metadata was included differed by source and by participant, and the metadata was provided uncurated.

The immunoSEQ Assay, a bias-controlled multiplex PCR, was used to amplify TCRbeta CDR3 regions from genomic DNA. Turning to the authors' computational methods: The number of nucleated cells in each sample was estimated by amplification of reference gene primers within the assay. Sequence reads were collapsed and filtered to measure the absolute abundance of every unique TCRbeta CDR3 rearrangement. Productive Simpson clonality was computed per sample as the square root of Simpson's diversity index over productive rearrangements. In TCRdb, the immuneACCESS table is reduced to in-frame sequences with V and J assigned. These tables do not hold every clone; where another copy was compared, an unresolved V gene accounts for under half, and the others remain unexplained. V and J calls and clone size are copied from that table; D and trimming were computed from the DNA. The sample has 150,000 to 200,000 clones on record, around 80% of them singletons. Around 2.8% of the sample is held by the ten biggest clonotypes.

The collaborating institutions used their own protocols to collect whole blood in K2EDTA tubes. Collaborator samples were shipped for TCRbeta analysis as frozen whole blood, isolated PBMCs, or DNA extracted from either sample type. For this clone: The clone's antigen remains unknown. No clone much larger than this one lies a single base away; base qualities are absent.

Trimming leaves V shorter by 0 bases and J shorter by 6 bases, with the junction holding 2 bases beyond the gene matches. Including the terminal cysteine and phenylalanine, the CDR3 comprises 13 residues. The CDR3 DNA has 39 bases and is translated from base 1. Looking up the germline V gene yields CDR1 SGHRS and CDR2 YFSETQ. This receptor chain uses TRBV5-1 and TRBJ1-2, with TRBD1 matching 7 junction bases. The receptor was derived from a woman aged 80 or over with active or convalescent COVID-19. The material sequenced was peripheral blood. This receptor has the CDR3 CASSLEGADGYTF. The DNA reads as follows: TGCGCCAGCAGCTTGGAGGGGGCCGATGGCTACACCTTC.